The 9 T cell receptor beta chains below were found in one sample sequenced in a study of persistence of HIV-infected CD4 T cells. The libraries were made with immunoSEQ version 4 in survey mode. Sequenced by immunoSEQ multiplex PCR; TCRdb stores in-frame clones only, minus some. This sample has 40,000 to 55,000 clones, with 88% found just once. This nonspecific control used anti-CD3/anti-CD28 bead stimulation of CD4+ T cells. CD4+ T cells upregulating both CD40 ligand and CD69 were sorted as responding cells. These TCRs are of unknown antigen specificity. This sample comprised CD4+ T cells sorted from PBMCs after approximately 18-hour stimulation, obtained from a patient who received antiretroviral therapy. The receptors stem from an adult woman with HIV who was CMV-seropositive.

The V call is TRBV19, the J call TRBJ2-2; TRBD1 or TRBD2 may be the D gene (6 bases each). The V end was cut by 4 bases, the J end by 4 bases, with 13 bases between. CDR3 length: 15 amino acids. Germline values: CDR1 LNHDA, CDR2 SQIVND (reference sequence). The CDR3 DNA reads as TGTGCCAGTAGTACAGGGGAGGTAGTCACCGGGGAGCTGTTTTTT. This sequence encodes CASSTGEVVTGELFF.

The V and J genes are TRBV5-1 and TRBJ1-6, with D tentatively TRBD1 (5 bases). Trimming pared 0 bases from V and 4 bases from J, leaving 11 bases between. The CDR3 is 16 amino acids. The V gene's germline CDR1 is SGHRS and CDR2 YFSETQ. The CDR3 here is CASSLVPGSYNSPLHF. The CDR3 region has the DNA TGCGCCAGCAGCTTGGTTCCAGGGTCGTATAATTCACCCCTCCACTTT.

This chain links TRBV30 with TRBJ2-7; 7 bases map to TRBD1. Unmatched junction bases numbered 8, after V lost 3 bases and J lost 0 bases. Germline CDR1 and CDR2: GTSNPN and SVGIG (reference sequence). The CDR3 has 15 residues. CDR3 bases: TGTGCCTGGAGCCTAAACAGGGGATTCTCCTACGAGCAGTACTTC. Translated, it gives CAWSLNRGFSYEQYF.

This clone was detected only once. The V call is TRBV24-1, the J call TRBJ1-2, with D maybe TRBD1 (5 bases). This CDR3 spans 14 amino acids. V was shortened by 0 bases and J by 3 bases, with 7 bases between the two germline ends. The V gene's germline CDR1 is KGHDR and CDR2 SFDVKD. Here the CDR3 reads CATSDLETDYGYTF. The CDR3 coding sequence is TGTGCCACCAGTGATTTGGAGACAGACTATGGCTACACCTTC.

A few counts support this clone. J is TRBJ2-7 and V is TRBV5-1, with 9 bases lining up with TRBD1. The V segment lost 7 bases and the J segment 0 bases; nucleotides outside the gene matches: 5. The germline V gene encodes CDR1 SGHRS and CDR2 YFSETQ. CDR3 length: 14 amino acids. The CDR3 here is CASRLQGASYEQYF. CDR3 nucleotide sequence: TGCGCCAGCCGATTACAGGGGGCCTCCTACGAGCAGTACTTC.

The genes are TRBV7-2 and TRBJ2-5, with TRBD2 as a possible D gene (5 bases). CDR1 is SGHTA and CDR2 is FQGNSA in the germline V gene. V was pared by 1 base and J by 1 base, with 13 bases between. This CDR3 is built from 16 residues. The CDR3 DNA reads as TGTGCCAGCAGCTTAGTTCGGGCTAGCTCCCAAGAGACCCAGTACTTC. This translates into CASSLVRASSQETQYF.

There are a few counts of this clone. The chain employs TRBV10-3 and TRBJ2-1; D perhaps matches TRBD1 (5 bases). The CDR3 is made up of 12 amino acids. Germline values: CDR1 ENHRY, CDR2 SYGVKD. The V end was cut by 4 bases, the J end by 7 bases, with 8 bases between. The DNA of the CDR3 is TGTGCCATCAGTGTATCAGGGAATGAGCAGTTCTTC. It specifies CAISVSGNEQFF.

CDR3 protein: CASSDRARQPQHF. The CDR3 DNA follows: TGTGCCAGCAGTGATAGGGCGCGTCAGCCCCAGCATTTT. This sequence joins TRBV6-2 or TRBV6-3 and TRBJ1-5; D not certain. Looked up from germline, CDR1 is MNHEY and CDR2 is SVGEGT. V lost 5 bases and J lost 6, with 11 bases in between. The CDR3 runs 13 residues.

The chain links TRBV5-1 to TRBJ2-1, with D perhaps matching TRBD1 (5 bases). Deletions cut 2 bases from V and 6 bases from J, with 18 bases between. The V gene's germline CDR1 is SGHRS and CDR2 YFSETQ. The CDR3 covers 16 residues. CDR3 DNA: TGCGCCAGCAGCTTAAAACTCAGGGAATCGGTCAATGAGCAGTTCTTC. Its protein product is CASSLKLRESVNEQFF. The full variable domain, in which reference TRBV5-1 and TRBJ2-1 provide the parts outside the CDR3, is KAGVTQTPRYLIKTRGQQVTLSCSPISGHRSVSWYQQTPGQGLQFLFEYFSETQRNKGNFPGRFSGRQFSNSRSEMNVSTLELGDSALYLCASSLKLRESVNEQFFGPGTRLTVL.